Included here is one TCR beta chain sequence, with context. As yet, its antigen is unknown. The CDR3 contains 14 residues. Germline-derived CDR1 and CDR2 are SGHAT and FQNNGV. With V trimmed by 1 base and J by 4 bases, 3 bases remained unmatched. The data originate from a study of T cell responses to AZD1222 COVID-19 vaccine. Generated by immunoSEQ multiplex PCR, the TCRdb table keeps only in-frame clones and is missing some. The repertoire includes approximately 100,000 clones, just over 90% of them detected once, and about 5.2% sits in the top ten. Study-wide results and limits: Seropositive status at baseline applied to only a handful of AZD1222 recipients. When two AZD1222 doses had been given, Spike-specific TCR breadth and depth rose.

This chain uses TRBV11-2 with TRBJ2-7, with 8 bases lining up with TRBD2. The material sequenced was peripheral blood, taken on day 0 of AZD1222 vaccination. The clonotype comes from an adult in good health. CDR3 sequence (DNA): TGTGCCAGCAGCTTAGCCGGGAGGGGGTACGAGCAGTACTTC. Translation gives CASSLAGRGYEQYF.